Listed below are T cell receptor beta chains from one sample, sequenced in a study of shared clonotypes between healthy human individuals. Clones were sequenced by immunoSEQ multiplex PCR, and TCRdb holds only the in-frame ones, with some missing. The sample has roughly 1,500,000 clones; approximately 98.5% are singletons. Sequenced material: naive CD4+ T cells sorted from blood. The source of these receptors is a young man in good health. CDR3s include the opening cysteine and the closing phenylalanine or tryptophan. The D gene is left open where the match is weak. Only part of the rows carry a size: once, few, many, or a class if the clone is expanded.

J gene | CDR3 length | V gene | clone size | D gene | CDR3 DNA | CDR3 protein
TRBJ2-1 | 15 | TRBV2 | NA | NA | TGTGCCAGGTGGGGTTTGGATAGCGAGCGGAATGAGCAGTTCTTC | CARWGLDSERNEQFF
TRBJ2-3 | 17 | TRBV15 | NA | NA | TGTGCCACCAGCAGATCTACCCCGGGAGCTAGCACAGATACGCAGTATTTT | CATSRSTPGASTDTQYF
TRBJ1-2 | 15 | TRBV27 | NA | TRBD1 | TGTGCCAGCAGTTTTGCGGGACAGTCTAACTATGGCTACACCTTC | CASSFAGQSNYGYTF
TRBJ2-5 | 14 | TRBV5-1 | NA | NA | TGCGCCAGCAGCTCAGAGAGGGGGGAAGAGACCCAGTACTTC | CASSSERGEETQYF
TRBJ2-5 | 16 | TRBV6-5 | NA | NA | TGTGCCAGCAGTTACTCAGCCCACATCGGGGGCGGGACCCAGTACTTC | CASSYSAHIGGGTQYF
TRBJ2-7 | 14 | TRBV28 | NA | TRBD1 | TGTGCCAGCAGCCTAGACAGGGTGAAATACGAGCAGTACTTC | CASSLDRVKYEQYF
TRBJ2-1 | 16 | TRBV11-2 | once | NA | TGTGCCAGCAGCTTAGTAACCGGGGGGCCGGGCAATGAGCAGTTCTTC | CASSLVTGGPGNEQFF
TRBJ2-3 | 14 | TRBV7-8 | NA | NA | TGTGCCAGCAGCTTAGGCGGGACCGAAGATACGCAGTATTTT | CASSLGGTEDTQYF
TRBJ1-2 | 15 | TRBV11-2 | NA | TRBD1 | TGTGCCAGCAGCTTAGCCGGGACAGCCCGTTATGGCTACACCTTC | CASSLAGTARYGYTF
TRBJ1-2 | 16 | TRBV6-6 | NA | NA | TGTGCCAGCAGTCCCCTCGGAACAGGGTCCAACTATGGCTACACCTTC | CASSPLGTGSNYGYTF